This T cell receptor beta chain was sequenced during a study of T cell responses to AZD1222 COVID-19 vaccine. Study-level results: The donors showed a predominance of white British ancestry and of females, with possible underestimation of clonal diversity. Following two doses of AZD1222, Spike-specific TCR breadth and depth rose. Along spike, vaccine-associated CD4 TCRs were found throughout, with dominance at 160-218 and 743-854.

As regards this clone: Its antigen remains unknown.

The protocol was immunoSEQ multiplex PCR, while the TCRdb copy is restricted to in-frame clones and leaves out a portion. The sample yields 95,000 to 100,000 clones, roughly 90% seen once. The receptor was derived from an adult in good health. This specimen consisted of peripheral blood, obtained on day 0 of AZD1222 vaccination.

The CDR3 bases are TGTGCCAGCAGCTTGACCCTCGACGCGCTAGAGACCCAGTACTTC. Protein sequence: CASSLTLDALETQYF. The gene calls are TRBV11-2 and TRBJ2-5; no reliable D call. The length of the CDR3 is 15 residues. Deletions cut 3 bases from V and 4 bases from J, with 15 bases between. Germline V gene lookup returns CDR1 SGHAT and CDR2 FQNNGV. Supplemented by reference TRBV11-2 and TRBJ2-5, the full variable domain reads EAGVAQSPRYKIIEKRQSVAFWCNPISGHATLYWYQQILGQGPKLLIQFQNNGVVDDSQLPKDRFSAERLKGVDSTLKIQPAKLEDSAVYLCASSLTLDALETQYFGPGTRLLVL.